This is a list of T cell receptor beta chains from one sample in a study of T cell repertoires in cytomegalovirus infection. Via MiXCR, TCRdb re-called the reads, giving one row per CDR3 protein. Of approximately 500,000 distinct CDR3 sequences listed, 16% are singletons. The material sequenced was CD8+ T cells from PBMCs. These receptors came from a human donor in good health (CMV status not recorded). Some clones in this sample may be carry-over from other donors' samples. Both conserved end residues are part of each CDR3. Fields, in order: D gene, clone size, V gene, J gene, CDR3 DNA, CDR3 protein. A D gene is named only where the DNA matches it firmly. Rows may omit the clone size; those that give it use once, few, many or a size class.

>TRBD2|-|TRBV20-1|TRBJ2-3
TGCAGTGCTAGGGGGACTAGCGGGGGCACAGATACGCAGTATTTT
CSARGTSGGTDTQYF
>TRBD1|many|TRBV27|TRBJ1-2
TGTGCCAGCAGTCCGTCGGACAGGCTCGATGGGGGCTACACCTTC
CASSPSDRLDGGYTF
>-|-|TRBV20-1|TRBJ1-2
TGCAGTGCTGCCGGGACTGGCTACACCTTC
CSAAGTGYTF
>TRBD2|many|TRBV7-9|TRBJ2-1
TGTGCCAGCAGCCCCCGACTAGCGGGAGGGCCCGGGCATGAGCAGTTCTTC
CASSPRLAGGPGHEQFF
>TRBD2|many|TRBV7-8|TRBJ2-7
TGTGCCAGCAGCGCCGTGACTAGCGGGAGAAACGAGCAGTACTTC
CASSAVTSGRNEQYF
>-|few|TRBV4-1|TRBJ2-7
TGCGCCAGCAGCTTCCGACTAGGAACCTACGAGCAGTACTTC
CASSFRLGTYEQYF
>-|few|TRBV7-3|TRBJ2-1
TGTGCCAGCAGTCACGAGGGACCCTACAATGAGCAGTTCTTC
CASSHEGPYNEQFF
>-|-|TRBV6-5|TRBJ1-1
TGTGCCAGCAGGTCCCTGTCTGAAGCTTTCTTT
CASRSLSEAFF
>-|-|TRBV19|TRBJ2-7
TGTGCCAGTAGTATAAAAGGAGGCACCAACTACGAGCAGTACTTC
CASSIKGGTNYEQYF
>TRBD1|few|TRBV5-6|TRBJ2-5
TGTGCCAGCAGCCTCGGGACAGGGGGCGTAAAGACCCAGTACTTC
CASSLGTGGVKTQYF
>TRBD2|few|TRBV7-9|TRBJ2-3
TGTGCCAGCAGCTTAGGACTAGCGGGAGGGCCTCGAAAGACAGATACGCAGTATTTT
CASSLGLAGGPRKTDTQYF
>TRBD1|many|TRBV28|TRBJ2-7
TGTGCCAGCACGGGGGACAGGGTGGTCTACGAGCAGTACTTC
CASTGDRVVYEQYF
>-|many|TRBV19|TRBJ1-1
TGTGCCAGTAGTATACGGCAGGCTTTCTTT
CASSIRQAFF
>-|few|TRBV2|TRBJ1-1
TGTGCCAGCAGTGATGTAGCAGGGTCAGCTTTCTTT
CASSDVAGSAFF